The rows below give T cell receptor beta chains drawn from one sample of a study of T cells expressing NK-cell markers. TCRdb reprocessed the 5' RACE reads, keeping one entry per CDR3 protein, no DNA. Recorded for this sample: 400,000 to 500,000 distinct CDR3 sequences. Sequenced material: blood T cells: a sorted CD56 or NKG2C T cell subset, CD4+ or CD8+ T cells, or bulk PBMC T cells (not recorded which). The receptors stem from a woman aged 18 to 75 in good health. CDR3s include the opening cysteine and the closing phenylalanine or tryptophan. Each record gives: V gene, J gene, CDR3 protein.

v_call: TRBV3-1
j_call: TRBJ1-5
cdr3_aa: CAAGGHSNQPQHF

v_call: TRBV2
j_call: TRBJ2-7
cdr3_aa: CASSEERLAMYF

v_call: TRBV20-1
j_call: TRBJ2-3
cdr3_aa: CSARRRGHPDTQYF

v_call: TRBV7-8
j_call: TRBJ2-1
cdr3_aa: CASSPSDGRAGEQFF

v_call: TRBV3-1
j_call: TRBJ1-1
cdr3_aa: CASRGAFETFF

v_call: TRBV12-3/TRBV12-4
j_call: TRBJ2-3
cdr3_aa: CASNLGTSTDTQYF

v_call: TRBV5-6
j_call: TRBJ2-2
cdr3_aa: CASSLVRGGFGTGELFF

v_call: TRBV11-3
j_call: TRBJ2-4
cdr3_aa: CASSLDWDRGMNIQYF

v_call: TRBV27
j_call: TRBJ1-1
cdr3_aa: CASSSLSGTEAFF

v_call: TRBV12-3/TRBV12-4
j_call: TRBJ1-6
cdr3_aa: CASSLEQGRSPLHF

v_call: TRBV19
j_call: TRBJ2-3
cdr3_aa: CATIAGGPTDTQYF

v_call: TRBV28
j_call: TRBJ2-7
cdr3_aa: CASSLWEMGEDEQYF

v_call: TRBV12-3/TRBV12-4
j_call: TRBJ1-1
cdr3_aa: CASSAMGGTEAFF

v_call: TRBV30
j_call: TRBJ2-7
cdr3_aa: CAWSLTAEQYF

v_call: TRBV28
j_call: TRBJ1-6
cdr3_aa: CASSPRTAELYNSPLHF

v_call: TRBV6-5
j_call: TRBJ1-6
cdr3_aa: CASSYSNSNNSPLHF

v_call: TRBV29-1
j_call: TRBJ1-1
cdr3_aa: CSVLGQGVSWAEAFF

v_call: TRBV12-3/TRBV12-4
j_call: TRBJ1-5
cdr3_aa: CASSQQGLSNQPQHF

v_call: TRBV9
j_call: TRBJ2-3
cdr3_aa: CASSVEWGLAAPDTQYF

v_call: TRBV18
j_call: TRBJ2-3
cdr3_aa: CASSPQKAVGTDTQYF

v_call: TRBV6-6
j_call: TRBJ2-1
cdr3_aa: CASSYTGNEQFF

v_call: TRBV7-9
j_call: TRBJ1-3
cdr3_aa: CASSSGQADTIYF

v_call: TRBV7-3
j_call: TRBJ2-3
cdr3_aa: CASSLNGADTQYF

v_call: TRBV9
j_call: TRBJ2-3
cdr3_aa: CASSVAGGGSTDTQYF

v_call: TRBV20-1
j_call: TRBJ2-1
cdr3_aa: CSARDPGGHNEQFF

v_call: TRBV20-1
j_call: TRBJ1-5
cdr3_aa: CSAISIEGNQPQHF

v_call: TRBV11-2
j_call: TRBJ1-2
cdr3_aa: CASSLWTGDGYTF

v_call: TRBV28
j_call: TRBJ1-5
cdr3_aa: CASSPPPRVRSNQPQHF

v_call: TRBV19
j_call: TRBJ1-5
cdr3_aa: CASSAQGAIEPQHF

v_call: TRBV6-5
j_call: TRBJ2-7
cdr3_aa: CASSYSSGNGYEQYF

v_call: TRBV20-1
j_call: TRBJ2-3
cdr3_aa: CSARTSGRADGDTQYF

v_call: TRBV28
j_call: TRBJ2-3
cdr3_aa: CASIERDLPDTQYF

v_call: TRBV7-3
j_call: TRBJ2-5
cdr3_aa: CASSPLTRGAVKETQYF

v_call: TRBV5-1
j_call: TRBJ1-1
cdr3_aa: CASRPWDRANTEAFF

v_call: TRBV6-1
j_call: TRBJ1-2
cdr3_aa: CAISDSYGYTF

v_call: TRBV12-3/TRBV12-4
j_call: TRBJ1-2
cdr3_aa: CASSFNRGEGGYTF

v_call: TRBV28
j_call: TRBJ1-5
cdr3_aa: CASTGLAAGVSQPQHF

v_call: TRBV20-1
j_call: TRBJ2-5
cdr3_aa: CSASGTSGRLGETQYF

v_call: TRBV29-1
j_call: TRBJ2-1
cdr3_aa: CSVEGLPNNEQFF

v_call: TRBV5-4
j_call: TRBJ2-7
cdr3_aa: CASSRWGGENYEQYF

v_call: TRBV27
j_call: TRBJ1-5
cdr3_aa: CASSLRGTGGIQPQHF

v_call: TRBV5-1
j_call: TRBJ2-2
cdr3_aa: CASSPGVSSGELFF

v_call: TRBV12-3/TRBV12-4
j_call: TRBJ2-3
cdr3_aa: CASSPSTGTDTQYF

v_call: TRBV6-1
j_call: TRBJ1-2
cdr3_aa: CANPGGGKDGYTF

v_call: TRBV29-1
j_call: TRBJ1-5
cdr3_aa: CSVEFKSDQPQHF

v_call: TRBV7-2
j_call: TRBJ2-1
cdr3_aa: CASSLDYGRANEQFF

v_call: TRBV13
j_call: TRBJ2-5
cdr3_aa: CASSYPGTGQETQYF

v_call: TRBV5-1
j_call: TRBJ2-5
cdr3_aa: CASSPGGGETQYF